These 9 T cell receptor beta chains were sequenced from one sample in a study of vaccination and CD4 T cells after COVID-19. No cognate antigen is known for these TCRs. Treatment denoted: roughly 11-day PBMC culture with coronavirus spike peptide pools or control peptides (ViraFEST assay). At the Johns Hopkins FTIC core, DNA taken from cultured CD4+ T cells was sequenced by way of the Oncomine TCR Beta short-read assay. MiXCR, applied by TCRdb to the PCR reads, yields one record per CDR3 protein. Counted here are 20,000 or so distinct CDR3 sequences, approximately 28% occurring once; the ten biggest clones make up 17%. Sequenced: cultured CD4+ T cells from blood. The receptors here all came from a human donor with COVID-19.

This clonotype was recorded a few times. The chain links TRBV7-9 to TRBJ2-7; D remains unclear. The CDR3 spans 14 residues. V was trimmed by 5 bases and J by 1 base, leaving 12 bases between them. Germline V gives CDR1 SEHNR, CDR2 FQNEAQ (reference sequence). The CDR3 here is CASSPSGGSYEQYF. The CDR3 region has the DNA TGTGCCAGCAGCCCTTCGGGTGGATCCTACGAGCAGTACTTC.

This clonotype was counted only a few times. V is TRBV5-4 and J is TRBJ1-2; D is unclear. V was trimmed by 0 bases and J by 2 bases, leaving 8 bases between them. Looked up from germline, CDR1 is SGHNT and CDR2 is YYREEE (reference sequence). The CDR3 is 14 amino acids. The CDR3 DNA reads TGTGCCAGCAGCTTGGAGCCAGGCAACTATGGCTACACCTTC. Amino acids: CASSLEPGNYGYTF.

A few counts support this clonotype. The chain carries TRBV6-5 and TRBJ2-1; possibly TRBD1 for D (8 bases). The CDR3 consists of 16 residues. V was trimmed by 2 bases and J by 3 bases, leaving 14 bases between them. Germline CDR1 is MNHEY and CDR2 is SVGAGI. This CDR3 is CASSYAAGQVYNEQFF. The CDR3 DNA is TGTGCCAGCAGTTACGCAGCGGGACAGGTCTACAATGAGCAGTTCTTC.

This clonotype ranks as medium-sized. The rearrangement joins TRBV20-1 to TRBJ1-1; D is unresolved. CDR3 length equals 11 residues. Per germline, CDR1 DFQATT and CDR2 SNEGSKA (reference sequence). The germline V and J ends were trimmed by 0 bases and 11 bases, with 10 bases remaining between them. The CDR3 coding sequence is TGCAGTGCTAGAGACCGGTTCGGGGCTTTCTTT. Its protein product is CSARDRFGAFF.

This clonotype has only a few counts. This sequence joins TRBV12-3 or TRBV12-4 and TRBJ2-7, with a weak D call TRBD1 (6 bases). Deletions cut 5 bases from V and 7 bases from J, with 15 bases between. This CDR3 is built from 13 residues. CDR3 nucleotide sequence: TGTGCCAGCAGTACACAGGGCCGTGGGGAGCAGTACTTC. It codes for CASSTQGRGEQYF.

This sequence joins TRBV14 and TRBJ1-3; TRBD1 agrees at 9 bases. V lost 1 base and J lost 2; bases outside the gene matches: 0. CDR3 length: 15 amino acids. Germline V gene sequence: CDR1 SGHDN, CDR2 FVKESK. CDR3 in DNA: TGTGCCAGCAGCCAAGGACAGGGGGCTGGAAACACCATATATTTT. Protein: CASSQGQGAGNTIYF. Complete variable domain (other parts from reference TRBV14 and TRBJ1-3): EAGVTQFPSHSVIEKGQTVTLRCDPISGHDNLYWYRRVMGKEIKFLLHFVKESKQDESGMPNNRFLAERTGGTYSTLKVQPAELEDSGVYFCASSQGQGAGNTIYFGEGSWLTVV.

The rearrangement links TRBV7-9 to TRBJ2-5; D is perhaps TRBD2 (6 bases). The germline V gene has CDR1 SEHNR and CDR2 FQNEAQ (reference sequence). The CDR3 covers 15 residues. V shed 2 bases and J shed 12 bases, with 22 bases lying between them. As DNA, the CDR3 is TGTGCCAGCAGCTTATACCGGGACTGGGACCAGGTCGAGTACTTC. Protein sequence: CASSLYRDWDQVEYF.

The chain combines TRBV5-4 with TRBJ2-5; 10 nucleotides align to TRBD1. V dropped 3 bases and J dropped 5; count of bases not matched to a gene: 4. CDR1 is SGHNT, CDR2 YYREEE, per germline (reference sequence). The CDR3 is made up of 14 amino acids. CDR3 DNA sequence: TGTGCCAGCAGCTCCCGGGACAGGGGTGAGACCCAGTACTTC. Protein product: CASSSRDRGETQYF.

This clonotype was observed a handful of times. The chain has TRBV20-1 and TRBJ2-4; 15 bases are shared with TRBD2. CDR1 is DFQATT and CDR2 is SNEGSKA in the germline V gene (reference sequence). The V and J ends lost 8 bases and 0 bases, in that order; junction bases with no gene match: 8. This CDR3 is 17 amino acids long. Here the CDR3 DNA reads TGCAGTACCCAAGGGACTAGCGGGGGGTTAGCCAAAAACATTCAGTACTTC. This encodes CSTQGTSGGLAKNIQYF.